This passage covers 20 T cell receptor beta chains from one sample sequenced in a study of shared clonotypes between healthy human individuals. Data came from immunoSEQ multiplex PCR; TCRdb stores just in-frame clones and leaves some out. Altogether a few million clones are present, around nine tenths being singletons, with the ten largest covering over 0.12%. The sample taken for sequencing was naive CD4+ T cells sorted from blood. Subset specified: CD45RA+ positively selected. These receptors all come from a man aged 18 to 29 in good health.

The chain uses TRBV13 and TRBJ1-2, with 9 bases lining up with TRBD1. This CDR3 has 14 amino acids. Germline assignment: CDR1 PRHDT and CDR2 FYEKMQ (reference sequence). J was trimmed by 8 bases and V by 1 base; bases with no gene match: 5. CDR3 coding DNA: TGTGCCAGCAGCTTAGAACAGGGGGCCCGGGGCTACACCTTC. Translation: CASSLEQGARGYTF.

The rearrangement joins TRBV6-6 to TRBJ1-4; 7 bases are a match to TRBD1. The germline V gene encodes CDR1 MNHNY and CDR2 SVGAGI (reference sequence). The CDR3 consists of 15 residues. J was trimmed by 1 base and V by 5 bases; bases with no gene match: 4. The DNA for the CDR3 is TGTGCCAGCAGTACAAGACAGGGAACTAATGAAAAACTGTTTTTT. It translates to CASSTRQGTNEKLFF.

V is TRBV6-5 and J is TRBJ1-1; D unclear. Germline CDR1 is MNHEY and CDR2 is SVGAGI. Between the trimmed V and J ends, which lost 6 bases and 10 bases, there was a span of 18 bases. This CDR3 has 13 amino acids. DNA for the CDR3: TGTGCCAGCAGCTCCGAGAGAGGTCTGGGAGCTTTCTTT. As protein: CASSSERGLGAFF.

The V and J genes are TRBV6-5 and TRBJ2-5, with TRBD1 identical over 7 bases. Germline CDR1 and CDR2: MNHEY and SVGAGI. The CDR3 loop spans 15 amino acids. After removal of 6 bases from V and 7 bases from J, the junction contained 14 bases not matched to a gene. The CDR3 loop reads CASRPLGQNLGTQYF. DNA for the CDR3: TGTGCCAGCAGACCGCTGGGACAGAACCTTGGGACCCAGTACTTC.

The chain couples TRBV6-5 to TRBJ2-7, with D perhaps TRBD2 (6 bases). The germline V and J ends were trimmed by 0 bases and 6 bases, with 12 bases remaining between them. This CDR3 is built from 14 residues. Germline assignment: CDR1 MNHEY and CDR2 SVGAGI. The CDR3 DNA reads TGTGCCAGCAGTTACTCGAAAGGCGGGGCCGAGCAGTACTTC. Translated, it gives CASSYSKGGAEQYF.

CDR3 protein: CATDREGINSPLHF. CDR3 bases: TGTGCCACAGACAGGGAAGGTATTAATTCACCCCTCCACTTT. The chain couples TRBV6-1 to TRBJ1-6; 7 positions agree with TRBD1. Germline loops: CDR1 MNHNS, CDR2 SASEGT. V shed 10 bases and J 6 bases; nucleotides not matched to a gene: 9. CDR3 length: 14 amino acids.

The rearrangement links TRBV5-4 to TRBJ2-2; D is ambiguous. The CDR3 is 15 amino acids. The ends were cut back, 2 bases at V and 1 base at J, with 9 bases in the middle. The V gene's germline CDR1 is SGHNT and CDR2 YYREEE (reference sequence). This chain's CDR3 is CASSLRSGNTGELFF. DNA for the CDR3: TGTGCCAGCAGCTTACGATCAGGGAACACCGGGGAGCTGTTTTTT.

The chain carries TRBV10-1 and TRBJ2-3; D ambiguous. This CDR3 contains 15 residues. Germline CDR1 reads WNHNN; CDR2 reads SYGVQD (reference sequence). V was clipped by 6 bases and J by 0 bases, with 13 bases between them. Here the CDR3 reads CASRTDGFSTDTQYF. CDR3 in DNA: TGCGCCAGCAGAACCGACGGTTTCAGCACAGATACGCAGTATTTT.

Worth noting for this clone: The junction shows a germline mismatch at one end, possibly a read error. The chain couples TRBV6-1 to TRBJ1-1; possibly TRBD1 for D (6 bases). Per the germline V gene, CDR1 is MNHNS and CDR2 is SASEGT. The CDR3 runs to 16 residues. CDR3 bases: TGTGCCAGCAGTGAAGGAAGGGCCCTACAGGGTTCTGAAACTTTCTTT. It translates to CASSEGRALQGSETFF.

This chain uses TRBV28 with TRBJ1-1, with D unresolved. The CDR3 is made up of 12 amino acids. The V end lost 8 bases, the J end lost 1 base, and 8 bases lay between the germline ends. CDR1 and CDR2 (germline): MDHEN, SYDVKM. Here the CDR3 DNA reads TGTGCCAGCCTTCGGGCGAACACTGAAGCTTTCTTT. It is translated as CASLRANTEAFF.

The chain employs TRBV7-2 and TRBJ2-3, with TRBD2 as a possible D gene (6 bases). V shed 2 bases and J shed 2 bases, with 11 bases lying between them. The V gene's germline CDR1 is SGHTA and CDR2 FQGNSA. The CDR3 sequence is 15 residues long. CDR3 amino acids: CASSLRAGLTDTQYF. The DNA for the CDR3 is TGTGCCAGCAGCTTACGAGCGGGTCTCACAGATACGCAGTATTTT.

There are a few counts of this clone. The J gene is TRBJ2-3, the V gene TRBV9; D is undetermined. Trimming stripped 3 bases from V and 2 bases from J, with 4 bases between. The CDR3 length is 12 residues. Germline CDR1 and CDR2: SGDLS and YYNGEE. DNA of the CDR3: TGTGCCAGCAGCGGACTCACAGATACGCAGTATTTT. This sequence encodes CASSGLTDTQYF.

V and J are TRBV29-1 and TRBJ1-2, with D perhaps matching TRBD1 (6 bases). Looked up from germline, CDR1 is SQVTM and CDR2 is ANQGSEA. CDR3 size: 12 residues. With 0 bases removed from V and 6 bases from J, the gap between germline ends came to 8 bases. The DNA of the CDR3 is TGCAGCGTTGAAGAGAACAGGGATGGCTACACCTTC. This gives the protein CSVEENRDGYTF.

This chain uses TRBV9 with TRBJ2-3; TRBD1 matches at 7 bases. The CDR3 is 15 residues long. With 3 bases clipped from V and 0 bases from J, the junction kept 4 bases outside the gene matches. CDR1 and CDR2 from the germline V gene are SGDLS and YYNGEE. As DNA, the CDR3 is TGTGCCAGCAGCGCCAGACAGGGAAGCACAGATACGCAGTATTTT. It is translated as CASSARQGSTDTQYF.

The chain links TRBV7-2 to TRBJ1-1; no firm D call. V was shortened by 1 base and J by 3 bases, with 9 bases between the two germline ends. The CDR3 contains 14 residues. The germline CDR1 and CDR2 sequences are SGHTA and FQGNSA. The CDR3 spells CASSLVWVDTEAFF. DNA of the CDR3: TGTGCCAGCAGCTTAGTTTGGGTGGACACTGAAGCTTTCTTT.

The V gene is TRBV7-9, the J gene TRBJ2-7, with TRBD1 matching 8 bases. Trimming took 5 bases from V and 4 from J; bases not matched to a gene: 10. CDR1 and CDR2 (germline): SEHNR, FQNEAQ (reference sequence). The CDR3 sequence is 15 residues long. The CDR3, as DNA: TGTGCCAGCAGCCCATCCGGGACAGGCCCGTACGAGCAGTACTTC. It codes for CASSPSGTGPYEQYF.

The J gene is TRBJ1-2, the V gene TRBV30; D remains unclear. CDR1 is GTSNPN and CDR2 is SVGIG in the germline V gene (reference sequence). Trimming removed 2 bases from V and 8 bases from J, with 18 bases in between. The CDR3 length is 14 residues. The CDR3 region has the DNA TGTGCCTGGAGTTCGACCGACCGGGTGGGGGGCTACACCTTC. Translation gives CAWSSTDRVGGYTF.

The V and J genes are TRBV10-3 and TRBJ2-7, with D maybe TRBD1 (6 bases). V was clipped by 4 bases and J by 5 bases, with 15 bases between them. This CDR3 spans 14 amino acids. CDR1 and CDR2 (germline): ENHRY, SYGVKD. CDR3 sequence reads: CAISGRQGSNEQYF. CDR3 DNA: TGTGCCATCAGTGGGCGGCAGGGGAGCAACGAGCAGTACTTC.

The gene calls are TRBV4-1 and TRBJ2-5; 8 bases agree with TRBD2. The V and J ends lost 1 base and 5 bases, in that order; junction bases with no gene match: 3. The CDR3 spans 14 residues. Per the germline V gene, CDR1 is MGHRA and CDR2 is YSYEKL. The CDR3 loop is CASSQVSSGETQYF. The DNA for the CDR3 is TGCGCCAGCAGCCAAGTCTCTAGCGGGGAGACCCAGTACTTC.

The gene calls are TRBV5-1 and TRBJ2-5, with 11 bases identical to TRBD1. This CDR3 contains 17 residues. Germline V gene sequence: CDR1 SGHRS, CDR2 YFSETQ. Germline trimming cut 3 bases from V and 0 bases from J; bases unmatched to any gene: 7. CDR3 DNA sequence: TGCGCCAGCAGCTCTACGCGGACAGGGGGCTACCAAGAGACCCAGTACTTC. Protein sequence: CASSSTRTGGYQETQYF.